The 23 T cell receptor beta chains reported below all come from one sample, sequenced in a study of blood T cells in healthy people across ages. Through a sample-barcoded 5' primer and a J-beta primer mix, a second PCR was run for roughly 7 to 11 cycles. TCRdb fed the 5' RACE reads into MiXCR, producing one record per CDR3 protein. Found here are over 700,000 distinct CDR3 sequences, roughly 53% of them singletons; the top ten hold approximately 40%. Sample: blood. The origin of the receptors is a man aged 80 or over in good health.

Concerning this clonotype: One end of the junction does not line up with germline, which may come from a read error. This chain joins TRBV29-1 and TRBJ2-1; D may be TRBD2 (5 bases). This CDR3 contains 11 residues. CDR1 is SQVTM, CDR2 ANQGSEA, per germline. The CDR3 spells CSVGVTGELFF. In DNA, the CDR3 is TGCAGCGTTGGAGTAACCGGGGAGCTGTTCTTC.

This clonotype occurred many times. The genes are TRBV9 and TRBJ2-1, with D possibly matching TRBD2 (6 bases). Looked up from germline, CDR1 is SGDLS and CDR2 is YYNGEE. The CDR3 contains 16 residues. Deletions cut 1 base from V and 2 bases from J, with 13 bases between. CDR3 nucleotides: TGTGCCAGCAGCGTACGGGTAGGCGGGACCTACAATGAGCAGTTCTTC. Translated, it gives CASSVRVGGTYNEQFF.

This clonotype has a handful of counts. The gene calls are TRBV9 and TRBJ2-3; 11 bases are a match to TRBD2. The junction had 6 bases not matched to a gene; V was cut back by 0 bases and J by 0 bases. CDR3 length: 18 residues. Germline-derived CDR1 and CDR2 are SGDLS and YYNGEE. The CDR3 here is CASSVAGGLAASTDTQYF. The CDR3 DNA reads as TGTGCCAGCAGCGTAGCTGGGGGACTAGCGGCTAGCACAGATACGCAGTATTTT.

This clonotype was seen a handful of times. The chain links TRBV27 to TRBJ2-7; TRBD1 agrees at 7 bases. Trimming cost V 5 bases and J 7 bases; bases outside gene matches: 11. CDR3 length: 14 amino acids. CDR1 MNHEY and CDR2 SMNVEV come from the germline V gene (reference sequence). The CDR3 spells CASSLDRLSWEQYF. CDR3 sequence (DNA): TGTGCCAGCAGTCTGGACAGGTTATCTTGGGAGCAGTACTTC.

In regard to this clonotype: Likely a read error: the CDR3 ends without its conserved phenylalanine or tryptophan. The chain employs TRBV5-1 and TRBJ2-5, with TRBD1 identical over 7 bases. V gave up 2 bases and J gave up 1 base; unmatched junction bases: 5. The CDR3 spans 15 residues. Per germline, CDR1 SGHRS and CDR2 YFSETQ. CDR3 protein: CASSFVGGPQETQYI. The CDR3 bases are TGCGCCAGCAGCTTCGTAGGGGGCCCCCAAGAGACCCAGTACATC.

This clonotype turned up a few times. The chain joins TRBV6-1 to TRBJ2-5; 11 positions match TRBD2. CDR1 MNHNS and CDR2 SASEGT come from the germline V gene. The CDR3 is 14 amino acids. V lost 6 bases and J lost 4; bases outside the gene matches: 4. In DNA, the CDR3 is TGTGCCAGCAGGCCCCTAGCGGGAGGAGAGACCCAGTACTTC. Encoded protein: CASRPLAGGETQYF.

Many counts were recorded for this clonotype. The chain employs TRBV5-1 and TRBJ2-3; D is ambiguous. The V end was cut by 4 bases, the J end by 0 bases, with 9 bases between. This CDR3 is 14 amino acids long. The V gene's germline CDR1 is SGHRS and CDR2 YFSETQ. The CDR3 loop reads CASSGPTSTDTQYF. The DNA for the CDR3 is TGCGCCAGCAGCGGACCGACAAGCACAGATACGCAGTATTTT.

This clonotype was counted between two and nine times. The chain is built from TRBV29-1 and TRBJ2-1, with D maybe TRBD2 (6 bases). Germline-derived CDR1 and CDR2 are SQVTM and ANQGSEA. The CDR3 sequence is 15 residues long. Trimming stripped 6 bases from V and 2 bases from J, with 17 bases between. The CDR3 loop is CSVGPGTETYNEQFF. As DNA, the CDR3 is TGCAGCGTCGGTCCCGGGACTGAGACCTACAATGAGCAGTTCTTC.

The rearrangement links TRBV5-1 to TRBJ2-1; 13 bases map to TRBD2. Germline V gene sequence: CDR1 SGHRS, CDR2 YFSETQ. This CDR3 spans 16 amino acids. V trimming: 4 bases; J trimming: 8 bases; junction bases outside the gene matches: 9. DNA for the CDR3: TGCGCCAGCAGCACGAGGACTAGCGGGAGTTTGGATGAGCAGTTCTTC. It encodes CASSTRTSGSLDEQFF. Drawing the rest from reference TRBV5-1 and TRBJ2-1, the complete variable domain is KAGVTQTPRYLIKTRGQQVTLSCSPISGHRSVSWYQQTPGQGLQFLFEYFSETQRNKGNFPGRFSGRQFSNSRSEMNVSTLELGDSALYLCASSTRTSGSLDEQFFGPGTRLTVL.

In this sample, this clonotype turned up once. One end of the junction is discordant with germline, which a read error may explain. The CDR3 here is CASSESGANVRTF. The CDR3 DNA reads as TGTGCCAGCAGTGAAAGTGGGGCCAACGTCCGGACTTTC. The chain links TRBV25-1 to TRBJ2-6; D is perhaps TRBD1 (5 bases). This CDR3 has 13 amino acids. Looked up from germline, CDR1 is MGHDK and CDR2 is SYGVNS. Variable domain in full (rest from reference TRBV25-1 and TRBJ2-6): EADIYQTPRYLVIGTGKKITLECSQTMGHDKMYWYQQDPGMELHLIHYSYGVNSTEKGDLSSESTVSRIRTEHFPLTLESARPSHTSQYLCASSESGANVRTFGAGSRLTVL.

This clonotype was observed a handful of times. The chain is built from TRBV7-2 and TRBJ2-1; D tentatively reads TRBD1 or TRBD2 (5 bases each). The CDR3 is 13 residues long. CDR1 is SGHTA and CDR2 is FQGNSA in the germline V gene. Trimming stripped 5 bases from V and 5 bases from J, with 10 bases between. The CDR3: CASSRDRNNEQFF. CDR3 DNA sequence: TGTGCCAGCAGCCGGGACCGCAACAATGAGCAGTTCTTC.

V is TRBV4-2 and J is TRBJ1-6; D is possibly TRBD1 (6 bases). V lost 0 bases to trimming and J lost 7 bases, with 16 bases between them. This CDR3 is built from 17 residues. Germline V lookup: CDR1 LGHNA, CDR2 YNFKEQ. The CDR3 reads CASSQEGGMGANSPLHF. The CDR3, as DNA: TGTGCCAGCAGCCAAGAAGGGGGGATGGGGGCGAATTCACCCCTCCACTTT.

In the case of this clonotype: One junction end disagrees with the germline gene, perhaps due to a read error. The rearrangement links TRBV5-1 to TRBJ2-7, with D maybe TRBD1 (6 bases). The CDR3 length is 17 residues. Germline CDR1 SGHRS, CDR2 YFSETQ. This chain's CDR3 is CAGSVRPTGLFSYEQYF. The CDR3 DNA reads TGCGCCGGCAGCGTCCGACCAACAGGGCTCTTCTCCTACGAGCAGTACTTC.

The CDR3 coding sequence is TGTGCCAGCTCACCGTCCCGGGACAGGGGTGGAAATGAAAAACTGTTTTTT. Translation gives CASSPSRDRGGNEKLFF. The V gene is TRBV18, the J gene TRBJ1-4, with TRBD1 matching 10 bases. The CDR3 contains 17 residues. J was trimmed by 5 bases and V by 3 bases; bases with no gene match: 9. Germline lookup yields CDR1 KGHSH and CDR2 LQKENI.

This clonotype has more than one count but fewer than ten. The chain carries TRBV29-1 and TRBJ2-1; the match to TRBD1 covers 10 bases. With V trimmed by 6 bases and J by 11 bases, 7 bases remained unmatched. The CDR3 runs 12 residues. Germline CDR1 SQVTM, CDR2 ANQGSEA. In DNA, the CDR3 is TGCAGCGTCGGGACAGGGGTTCCCAAGCAGTTCTTC. The encoded protein is CSVGTGVPKQFF.

The rearrangement joins TRBV3-1 to TRBJ2-5, with D unresolved. The length of the CDR3 is 14 residues. Germline loops: CDR1 LGHDT, CDR2 YNNKEL (reference sequence). Between the trimmed V and J ends, which lost 0 bases and 4 bases, there was a span of 9 bases. The CDR3 spells CASSQEGPRETQYF. Here the CDR3 DNA reads TGTGCCAGCAGCCAAGAAGGGCCCCGAGAGACCCAGTACTTC.

The V and J genes are TRBV2 and TRBJ2-1; D possibly uses TRBD1 or TRBD2 (6 bases each). The CDR3 length is 15 residues. With 6 bases removed from V and 1 base from J, the gap between germline ends came to 13 bases. The V gene's germline CDR1 is SNHLY and CDR2 FYNNEI. CDR3 sequence (DNA): TGTGCCAGCAGGCTTCTAGGGGGGTCCTACAATGAGCAGTTCTTC. Translation: CASRLLGGSYNEQFF.

This clonotype was observed a few times. The chain couples TRBV4-1 to TRBJ2-5; a weak D match, TRBD1 (6 bases). The germline gives CDR1 MGHRA, CDR2 YSYEKL. The CDR3 spans 15 residues. V shed 2 bases and J shed 4 bases, with 14 bases lying between them. CDR3 region: CASSQLDSYRETQYF. CDR3 sequence (DNA): TGCGCCAGCAGCCAACTGGACAGTTATCGAGAGACCCAGTACTTC.

Only a few counts were recorded for this clonotype. Here the CDR3 DNA reads TGCAGTGCTAGAGATCTAGGACTAGCGGGAGCCAACGAGCAGTACTTC. It encodes CSARDLGLAGANEQYF. V and J are TRBV20-1 and TRBJ2-7; TRBD2 aligns across 13 bases. CDR3 length: 16 amino acids. The J segment lost 5 bases and the V segment lost 0 bases, leaving 7 bases of the junction unmatched. The germline V gene has CDR1 DFQATT and CDR2 SNEGSKA (reference sequence).

This clonotype occurred a few times. The junction departs from the called germline gene at one end, perhaps through a read error. The genes are TRBV5-1 and TRBJ2-5; 14 bases are a match to TRBD2. The V gene's germline CDR1 is SGHRS and CDR2 YFSETQ. The CDR3 has 15 amino acids. The CDR3 DNA sequence: TGTGCCAGCAGCTTAGGGACTAGCGGGAGCGAGACCCAGTACTTC. It specifies CASSLGTSGSETQYF. The full variable domain, its missing parts supplied by reference TRBV5-1 and TRBJ2-5, is KAGVTQTPRYLIKTRGQQVTLSCSPISGHRSVSWYQQTPGQGLQFLFEYFSETQRNKGNFPGRFSGRQFSNSRSEMNVSTLELGDSALYLCASSLGTSGSETQYFGPGTRLLVL.

The J gene is TRBJ2-1, the V gene TRBV28; 8 bases map to TRBD1. The J call is in doubt because the DNA end fits TRBJ2-7 better. Germline CDR1 MDHEN, CDR2 SYDVKM. This CDR3 is built from 15 residues. The CDR3: CASSSRQGLVDEQYF. CDR3 nucleotide sequence: TGTGCCAGCAGTTCTCGACAGGGGTTAGTCGATGAGCAGTACTTC.

The V and J genes are TRBV20-1 and TRBJ2-7; D might be TRBD1 (6 bases). The last part of the DNA fits TRBJ2-5 better; the J call may be wrong. Germline V gene data show CDR1 as DFQATT and CDR2 as SNEGSKA (reference sequence). The CDR3 covers 15 residues. The CDR3 DNA reads TGCAGTGCTAGAGATAACGGGACACCTCAAGAGACCCAGTACTTC. It is translated as CSARDNGTPQETQYF.

This clonotype occurred a few times. V and J are TRBV20-1 and TRBJ2-3; 9 bases line up with TRBD2. V shed 4 bases, J shed 6 bases, and the junction held 8 bases outside the gene matches. Per germline, CDR1 DFQATT and CDR2 SNEGSKA (reference sequence). This CDR3 region has 14 residues. CDR3 loop: CSAIWAGGPDTQYF. The DNA for the CDR3 is TGCAGTGCTATATGGGCGGGAGGGCCGGATACGCAGTATTTT.